The 3 T cell receptor beta chains reported below all come from one sample, sequenced in a study of T cell repertoires in cytomegalovirus infection. TCRdb fed the reads into MiXCR, producing one record per CDR3 protein. Counted here are around 300,000 distinct CDR3 sequences, over 7.5% occurring once; the ten biggest clones make up approximately 4.7%. The source material was PBMCs. The receptors stem from a human donor in good health (CMV status not recorded). Some clones in this sample may be carry-over from other donors' samples.

This chain links TRBV7-6 with TRBJ1-2; D remains unclear. Germline V gene sequence: CDR1 SGHVS, CDR2 FNYEAQ. V was shortened by 5 bases and J by 3 bases, with 10 bases between the two germline ends. This CDR3 has 13 residues. The chain's CDR3 is CASSQEGHYGYTF. DNA of the CDR3: TGTGCCAGCAGCCAAGAGGGTCACTATGGCTACACCTTC.

This rearrangement joins TRBV5-6 to TRBJ1-5; no definite D call. Germline V gene sequence: CDR1 SGHDT, CDR2 YYEEEE. The CDR3 totals 13 residues. V shed 4 bases and J shed 4 bases, with 9 bases lying between them. The CDR3 here is CASSPGKNQPQHF. The CDR3 DNA is TGTGCCAGCAGCCCGGGAAAAAATCAGCCCCAGCATTTT.

This clonotype occurred a few times. The chain carries TRBV7-3 and TRBJ2-1; D might be TRBD2 (6 bases). Trimming took 6 bases from V and 3 from J, leaving 27 bases between them. This CDR3 has 19 residues. Looked up from germline, CDR1 is SGHTA and CDR2 is FQGTGA. CDR3 nucleotides: TGTGCCAGCAGGAATCCTACGCCCTCTGGGGGGAGAGGCTACAATGAGCAGTTCTTC. It is translated as CASRNPTPSGGRGYNEQFF.